The 4 T cell receptor beta chains reported below all come from one sample, sequenced in a study of radiotherapy plus CTLA-4 blockade in lung cancer. Produced via immunoSEQ multiplex PCR; TCRdb's table is partial and in-frame only. The table has about 48,000 clones, 80% to 90% seen once. Sequencing used peripheral blood, obtained from a patient treated with radiotherapy plus ipilimumab. The receptors come from a human donor with non-small cell lung cancer that progressed on radiotherapy plus ipilimumab. Some clones in this sample may be carry-over from other donors' samples.

The V call is TRBV6-4, the J call TRBJ1-6; no reliable D call. Trimming left V 2 bases short and J 4 bases short, with 9 bases between. In germline, CDR1 is MRHNA, CDR2 SNTAGT. CDR3 size: 15 residues. The CDR3 region is CASSDTAGYNSPLHF. CDR3 nucleotides: TGTGCCAGCAGTGACACCGCGGGGTATAATTCACCCCTCCACTTT.

This clone was counted a few times. The chain couples TRBV18 to TRBJ1-2; TRBD1 matches at 7 bases. Germline values: CDR1 KGHSH, CDR2 LQKENI. J was trimmed by 6 bases and V by 2 bases; bases with no gene match: 6. The CDR3 extends over 14 amino acids. CDR3 coding DNA: TGTGCCAGCTCACCAGATAGGGACAGCCATGGCTACACCTTC. It yields the protein CASSPDRDSHGYTF.

The gene calls are TRBV2 and TRBJ2-3; D uncertain. CDR3 length equals 14 residues. Per the germline V gene, CDR1 is SNHLY and CDR2 is FYNNEI. The V end lost 2 bases, the J end lost 5 bases, and 11 bases lay between the germline ends. The CDR3 DNA sequence: TGTGCCAGCAGTGAATTAACCGGAGTAGATACGCAGTATTTT. Its protein is CASSELTGVDTQYF.

This clone was observed once. The chain combines TRBV5-1 with TRBJ1-1; D unresolved. V lost 1 base, J lost 1 base, and 8 bases lay in between. The V gene's germline CDR1 is SGHRS and CDR2 YFSETQ. The CDR3 is 14 amino acids. CDR3 DNA: TGCGCCAGCAGCTTGATAGCGACGAACACTGAAGCTTTCTTT. Residues: CASSLIATNTEAFF.